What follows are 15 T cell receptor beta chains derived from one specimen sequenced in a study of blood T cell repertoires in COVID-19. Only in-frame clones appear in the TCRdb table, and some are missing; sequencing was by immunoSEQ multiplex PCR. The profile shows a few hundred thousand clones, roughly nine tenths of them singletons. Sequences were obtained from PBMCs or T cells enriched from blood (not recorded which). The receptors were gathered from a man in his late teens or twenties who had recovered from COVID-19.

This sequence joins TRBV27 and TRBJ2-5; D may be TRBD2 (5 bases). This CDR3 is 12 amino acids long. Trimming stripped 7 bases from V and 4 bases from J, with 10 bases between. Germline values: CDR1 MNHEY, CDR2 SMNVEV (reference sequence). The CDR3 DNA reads TGTGCCAGCACCACTCGGGGAGAGACCCAGTACTTC. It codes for CASTTRGETQYF.

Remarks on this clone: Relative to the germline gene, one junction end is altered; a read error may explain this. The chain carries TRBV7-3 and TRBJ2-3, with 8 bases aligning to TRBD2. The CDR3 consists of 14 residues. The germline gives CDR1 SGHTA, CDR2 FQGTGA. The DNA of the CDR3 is TGTGCCAGCAGTTTAACGGGGGGGACAGATACGCAGTATTTT. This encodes CASSLTGGTDTQYF.

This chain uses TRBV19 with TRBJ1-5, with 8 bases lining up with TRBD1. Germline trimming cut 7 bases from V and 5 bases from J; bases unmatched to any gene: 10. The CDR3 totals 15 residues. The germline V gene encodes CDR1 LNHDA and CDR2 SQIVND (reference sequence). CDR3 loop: CASKIGQGPHQPQHF. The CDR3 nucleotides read TGTGCCAGTAAAATAGGACAGGGCCCTCATCAGCCCCAGCATTTT.

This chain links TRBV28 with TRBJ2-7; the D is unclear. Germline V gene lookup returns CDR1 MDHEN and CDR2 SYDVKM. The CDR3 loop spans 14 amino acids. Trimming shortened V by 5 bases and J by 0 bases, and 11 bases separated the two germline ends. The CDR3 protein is CASSESLSSYEQYF. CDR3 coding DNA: TGTGCCAGCAGTGAGAGTTTGTCCTCCTACGAGCAGTACTTC.

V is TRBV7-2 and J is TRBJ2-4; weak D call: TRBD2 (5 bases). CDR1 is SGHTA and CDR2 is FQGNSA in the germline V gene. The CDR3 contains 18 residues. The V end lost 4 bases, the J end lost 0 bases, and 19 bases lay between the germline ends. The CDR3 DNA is TGTGCCAGCAGCTCCAAGAGCGGTAGCGACCTAGCCAAAAACATTCAGTACTTC. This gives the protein CASSSKSGSDLAKNIQYF.

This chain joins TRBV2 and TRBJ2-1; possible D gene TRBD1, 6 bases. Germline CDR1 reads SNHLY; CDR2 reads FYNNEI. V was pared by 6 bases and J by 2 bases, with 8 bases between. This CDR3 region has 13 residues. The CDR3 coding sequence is TGTGCCAGCAGAGGGACAACCTACAATGAGCAGTTCTTC. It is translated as CASRGTTYNEQFF. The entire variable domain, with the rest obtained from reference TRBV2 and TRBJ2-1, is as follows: EPEVTQTPSHQVTQMGQEVILRCVPISNHLYFYWYRQILGQKVEFLVSFYNNEISEKSEIFDDQFSVERPDGSNFTLKIRSTKLEDSAMYFCASRGTTYNEQFFGPGTRLTVL.

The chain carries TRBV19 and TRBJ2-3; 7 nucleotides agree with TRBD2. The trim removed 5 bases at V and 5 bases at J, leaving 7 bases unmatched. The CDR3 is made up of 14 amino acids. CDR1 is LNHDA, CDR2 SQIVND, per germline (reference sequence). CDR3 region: CASSWAGAGDTQYF. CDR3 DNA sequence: TGTGCCAGTAGTTGGGCGGGAGCGGGAGATACGCAGTATTTT.

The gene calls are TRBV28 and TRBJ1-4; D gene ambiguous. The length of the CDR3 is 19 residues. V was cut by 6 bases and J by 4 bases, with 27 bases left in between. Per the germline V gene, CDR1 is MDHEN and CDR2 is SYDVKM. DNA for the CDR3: TGTGCCAGCAGCTTCGCCCCGACCCCGCCAGGATTTCATAATGAAAAACTGTTTTTT. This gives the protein CASSFAPTPPGFHNEKLFF.

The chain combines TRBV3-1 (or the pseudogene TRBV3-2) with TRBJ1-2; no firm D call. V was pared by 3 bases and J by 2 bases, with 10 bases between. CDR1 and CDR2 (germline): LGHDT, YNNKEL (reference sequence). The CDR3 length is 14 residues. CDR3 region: CASSHTGRNYGYTF. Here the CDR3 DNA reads TGTGCCAGCAGCCATACGGGGAGGAACTATGGCTACACCTTC.

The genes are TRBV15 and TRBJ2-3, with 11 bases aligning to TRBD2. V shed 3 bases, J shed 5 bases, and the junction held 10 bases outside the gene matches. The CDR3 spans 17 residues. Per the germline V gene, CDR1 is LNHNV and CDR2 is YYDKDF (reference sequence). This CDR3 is CATSRVISGGVQDTQYF. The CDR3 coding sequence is TGTGCCACCAGCAGGGTCATTAGCGGGGGGGTTCAAGATACGCAGTATTTT. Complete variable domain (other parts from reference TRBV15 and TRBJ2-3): DAMVIQNPRYQVTQFGKPVTLSCSQTLNHNVMYWYQQKSSQAPKLLFHYYDKDFNNEADTPDNFQSRRPNTSFCFLDIRSPGLGDTAMYLCATSRVISGGVQDTQYFGPGTRLTVL.

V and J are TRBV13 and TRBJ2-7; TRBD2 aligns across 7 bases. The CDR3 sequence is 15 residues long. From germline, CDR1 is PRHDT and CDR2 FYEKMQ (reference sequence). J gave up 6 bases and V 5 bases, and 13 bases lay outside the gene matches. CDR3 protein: CASSRGGEGLPEQYF. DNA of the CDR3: TGTGCCAGCAGCCGAGGTGGGGAGGGCCTACCCGAGCAGTACTTC.

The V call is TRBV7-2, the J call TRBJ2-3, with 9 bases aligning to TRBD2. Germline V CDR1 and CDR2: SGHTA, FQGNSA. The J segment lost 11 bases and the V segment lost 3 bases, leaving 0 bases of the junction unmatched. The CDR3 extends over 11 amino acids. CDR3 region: CASSLRGGQYF. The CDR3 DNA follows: TGTGCCAGCAGCTTGCGGGGGGGGCAGTATTTT. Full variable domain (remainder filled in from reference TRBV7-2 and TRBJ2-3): GAGVSQSPSNKVTEKGKDVELRCDPISGHTALYWYRQSLGQGLEFLIYFQGNSAPDKSGLPSDRFSAERTGGSVSTLTIQRTQQEDSAVYLCASSLRGGQYFGPGTRLTVL.

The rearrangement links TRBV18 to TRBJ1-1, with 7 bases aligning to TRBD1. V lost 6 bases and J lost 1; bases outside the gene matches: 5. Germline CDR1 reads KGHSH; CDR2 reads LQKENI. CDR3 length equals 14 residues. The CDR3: CASSYRGTNTEAFF. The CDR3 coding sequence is TGTGCCAGCTCGTACAGGGGAACGAACACTGAAGCTTTCTTT.

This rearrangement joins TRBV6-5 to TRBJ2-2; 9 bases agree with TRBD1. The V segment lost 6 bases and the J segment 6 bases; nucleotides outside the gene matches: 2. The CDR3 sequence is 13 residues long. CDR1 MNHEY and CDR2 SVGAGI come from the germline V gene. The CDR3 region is CASSGDRAGELFF. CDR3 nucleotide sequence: TGTGCCAGCAGCGGGGACAGGGCCGGGGAGCTGTTTTTT.

DNA of the CDR3: TGTGCAAGTCGCTTAGTAAGGGAGGGTATGAATGGCTACACCTTC. Amino acid sequence: CASRLVREGMNGYTF. The chain uses TRBV12-2 and TRBJ1-2. TRBV12-2 is a known pseudogene. This CDR3 contains 15 residues.